This T cell receptor (beta chain) was found in a study of T cell responses to AZD1222 COVID-19 vaccine. Study results and caveats: Repertoires were sampled only after the peak T cell response. Donor demographics were predominantly white British with a female majority; clonal diversity may be underestimated. Receipt of two AZD1222 doses was followed by a rise in Spike-specific TCR breadth and depth. Reports say nearly half of spike-specific TCRs go after unmutated variant regions.

As concerns this clone: Antigen specificity is unknown.

CDR3 length equals 14 residues. CDR1 is SGHDT, CDR2 YYEEEE, per germline. Trimming took off 0 bases at V and 1 base at J, with 7 bases between the two ends. Some clones are missing from TCRdb's copy, which holds only in-frame ones; the method was immunoSEQ multiplex PCR. The sample records 130,000 or so clones, about 86% being singletons. V and J are TRBV5-6 and TRBJ2-5; weak D call: TRBD2 (6 bases). This TCR was recovered from an adult in good health. Material: peripheral blood, obtained on day 0 of AZD1222 vaccination. The CDR3 sequence: CASSLVAVQETQYF. CDR3 in DNA: TGTGCCAGCAGCTTGGTAGCGGTCCAAGAGACCCAGTACTTC. The full variable domain, rest sourced from reference TRBV5-6 and TRBJ2-5, is DAGVTQSPTHLIKTRGQQVTLRCSPKSGHDTVSWYQQALGQGPQFIFQYYEEEERQRGNFPDRFSGHQFPNYSSELNVNALLLGDSALYLCASSLVAVQETQYFGPGTRLLVL.